One T cell receptor beta chain is described in this entry. This clonotype was observed a handful of times. Its antigen specificity is not known. Base qualities are not at hand, and no much larger clone is one base apart. The sample belongs to a study of T cells in Graves' hyperthyroidism and ophthalmopathy (dated by TCRdb to the late 2010s). For the study in its entirety: Peripheral blood was collected at initial diagnosis, before any treatment. TCR V-J signatures able to tell the groups apart were searched for in a discovery cohort of 90 to 100 patients, of whom 43 had Graves' ophthalmopathy and 57 had stable Graves' hyperthyroidism. An independent validation cohort of around 19 hyperthyroidism patients and 15 or so patients who later progressed to ophthalmopathy tested prospective prediction of ophthalmopathy. For training and testing, the roughly 97 patients in the discovery cohort were randomly divided in a 7:3 ratio. In addition, the study compared T-cell repertoires in thyroid tissue and in blood from 6 or 7 Graves' hyperthyroidism patients. Once sampling was done, hyperthyroidism patients were given methimazole at a starting dose of 30 mg daily, whereas ophthalmopathy patients were given high-dose intravenous methylprednisolone. According to the paper, TCR Vbeta CDR3 sequencing was carried out on 135 peripheral blood samples, which came from more than 40 ophthalmopathy, approximately 72 hyperthyroidism and around 17 progressor patients.

The research as a whole found: In validation, the model predicted progression to ophthalmopathy with over 65% sensitivity and roughly 72% specificity, a median of around 6.6 months before onset. No statistical method was used to fix the sample size in advance, and group allocation was not hidden from the investigators. Most expanded thyroid clonotypes (frequency above 0.001) were also found in blood, which suggests that blood repertoires may mirror thyroid immune responses. A model built on a 13 V-J signature distinguished ophthalmopathy from stable hyperthyroidism, reaching 87.88% sensitivity and approximately 83% specificity in cross-validation and 80%/75% in testing.

V is clipped by 3 bases and J by 3 bases, and the sequence between their germline boundaries is 8 bases long. Including cysteine and phenylalanine, the CDR3 has 13 amino acids. CDR3 DNA only is kept here, 39 bases in frame from base 1. The TCR beta CDR3 regions were amplified from RNA transcripts. The TCR CDR3 was subjected to a first round of RT-PCR using the HTBI primer set and the Qiagen OneStep RT-PCR kit. The libraries were constructed in a second round of multiplex PCR and then size-selected and purified. Paired-end sequencing of the libraries was performed with 100 bp reads on an Illumina HiSeq2000. The study's processing was this. Raw data were processed with SOAPnuke, discarding reads with adapters, uncalled bases, mean Phred below 15, or no exact constant-primer or identifier match. High-quality paired reads were merged using COPE v1.2.5, and each unique nucleotide sequence was defined as a clonotype. MiTCR v1.1 was used to align the clonotypes against IMGT TRBV, TRBD and TRBJ reference segments. Analysis was restricted to V-J combinations with a frequency above 0.0001, which covered about 99% of repertoires. A TCS score was defined as the ratio between F50 (clonal expansion) and ExV (chaos), using BLOSUM62-based TCRdist between CDR3 peptides within each V-J. Welch's t-statistics and random forest reduced fewer than 600 V-J features to roughly 13, which were used in a naive Bayes classifier (R e1071). TCRdb took the public reads, trimmed them with fastp at Q25, ran MiXCR for clone calling and kept in-frame beta chains. Identical CDR3 protein sequences are pooled into one entry, listed with their most common genes and DNA. The V and J calls were determined by TCRdb, not by the authors. The sample table records fewer than 400,000 distinct CDR3 sequences; approximately 25% of these occur just once. Together, the top ten hold around four fifths of the sample.

A patient counted as having stable Graves' hyperthyroidism if no progression to ophthalmopathy occurred over 18 months of follow-up. Hyperthyroidism patients were aged 18 to 65 years and newly diagnosed, with disease duration of less than 2 months. Any patient with an uncontrolled infection, another autoimmune disease, pregnancy or lactation was excluded. Diagnoses were based on clinical symptoms, serum thyroxine and TRAb, thyroid ultrasound and orbital computed tomography. Ficoll-Paque density gradient centrifugation was used to isolate PBMCs from about 9.4 ml of fresh peripheral blood. Trizol reagent was used to extract total RNA, and RNA quality was then checked on an Agilent 2100 Bioanalyzer.

Sequencing was done on a sample of blood. Recombination connected TRBV12-3 or TRBV12-4 to TRBJ2-5; the D gene is not confidently resolved. The receptor's source is a man aged 50 to 60 with Graves' hyperthyroidism. The CDR3 here reads CASSFAVEETQYF. DNA sequence: TGTGCCAGCAGTTTCGCGGTGGAAGAGACCCAGTACTTC.